A selection of T cell receptor beta chains follows, all from one sample in a study of T cell responses to AZD1222 COVID-19 vaccine. Clones were sequenced by immunoSEQ multiplex PCR, and TCRdb holds only the in-frame ones, with some missing. This table holds more than 150,000 clones, roughly 91% found once. The starting material was peripheral blood, obtained 28 days after the second AZD1222 dose. These receptor sequences come from an adult who received the AZD1222 COVID-19 vaccine. CDR3s include the opening cysteine and the closing phenylalanine or tryptophan. Fields, in order: D gene, clone size, J gene, V gene, CDR3 DNA, CDR3 protein. D genes are given only for firm matches. Only some rows state a clone size, as once, few, many or a class for expanded clones.

- | - | TRBJ2-5 | TRBV4-2 | TGTGCCAGCAGCCAAAGAAGGACAGAGGAGACCCAGTACTTC | CASSQRRTEETQYF
TRBD1 | - | TRBJ2-7 | TRBV6-1 | TGTGCCAGCAGTGAAACCTCCAGGGGGCTTAACTTCTACGAGCAGTACTTC | CASSETSRGLNFYEQYF
TRBD2 | - | TRBJ2-7 | TRBV30 | TGTGCCTGGAGACTAGCGGGTGCCTACGAGCAGTACTTC | CAWRLAGAYEQYF
- | few | TRBJ2-2 | TRBV6-6 | TGTGCCAGCAGTTACCCTAGGGACGTGTACACCGGGGAGCTGTTTTTT | CASSYPRDVYTGELFF
TRBD1 | - | TRBJ2-3 | TRBV7-3 | TGTGCCAGCGTCGGGACAGGGGGCACACATACGCAGTATTTT | CASVGTGGTHTQYF
- | once | TRBJ1-2 | TRBV5-1 | TGCGCCAGCAGCCCGGACAGTAACTATGGCTACACCTTC | CASSPDSNYGYTF
- | once | TRBJ2-7 | TRBV2 | TGTGCCAGCAGTTCTCAGTACGAGCAGTACTTC | CASSSQYEQYF
- | - | TRBJ2-2 | TRBV9 | TGTGCCAGCAGCCCCCAGTTCACCGGGGAGCTGTTTTTT | CASSPQFTGELFF
TRBD1 | - | TRBJ1-5 | TRBV6-6 | TGTGCCAGCTCCGATTCAAGGGGGCCTTGGCAGCCCCAGCATTTT | CASSDSRGPWQPQHF
TRBD1 | - | TRBJ1-3 | TRBV28 | TGTGCCAGCAGTTCCCCGACAGGGTCTGGAAACACCATATATTTT | CASSSPTGSGNTIYF